This T cell receptor beta chain came from a study of cytomegalovirus exposure and HLA in healthy donors. This PCR relied on a set of 60 Vbeta primers and 13 Jbeta primers. Sequenced by immunoSEQ multiplex PCR; TCRdb stores in-frame clones only, minus some. Here the sample spans 150,000 to 200,000 clones, 65% to 90% being singletons. Findings of the study overall: Within an earlier analysis, most TCR beta V segments proved productive either about 90% or about 30% of the time. In a later analysis, at a false discovery rate of 0.05, roughly 17,000 TCR beta sequences matched HLA alleles.

Details on this clone: Its antigen is not identified.

This clonotype was sampled from a woman aged 50 to 60 in good health and CMV-seronegative. Specimen: PBMCs.

The CDR3 region has the DNA TGTGCCAGCAGTTCCGTCCTAGCGGGATACCAAGAGACCCAGTACTTC. It encodes CASSSVLAGYQETQYF. The chain joins TRBV27 to TRBJ2-5; the match to TRBD2 covers 9 bases. Germline V gives CDR1 MNHEY, CDR2 SMNVEV (reference sequence). This CDR3 is 16 amino acids long. V dropped 4 bases and J dropped 0; count of bases not matched to a gene: 6.